This passage covers 32 T cell receptor beta chains from one sample sequenced in a study of neurological immune-mediated disorders (dated by TCRdb to the late 2010s). The library was produced with 5' RACE. The instrument given in TCRdb is Illumina HiSeq 2500. Using fastp at Q25 and MiXCR, TCRdb reprocessed the public reads and kept productive beta chains. Duplicate CDR3 protein sequences are folded into a single record with the most common DNA and genes. The sample data list some 46,000 distinct CDR3 sequences, and 10% of these were observed just once. The ten top clones hold 5.3% of the sample. The sequenced material came from PBMCs. Receptors were obtained from a man in his sixties or seventies with HTLV-1-associated myelopathy (HAM/TSP).

This clonotype was observed at least ten times. The chain uses TRBV19 and TRBJ2-1; 7 nucleotides align to TRBD2. The CDR3 sequence is 16 residues long. The germline CDR1 and CDR2 sequences are LNHDA and SQIVND (reference sequence). V gave up 9 bases and J gave up 1 base; unmatched junction bases: 12. In nucleotides, the CDR3 is TGTGCCAGCTCCCGGGGGGACGGGCCTTCCTACAATGAGCAGTTCTTC. Translated: CASSRGDGPSYNEQFF.

This clonotype was recorded many times. The chain joins TRBV7-3 to TRBJ2-1; 14 bases match TRBD2. From germline, CDR1 is SGHTA and CDR2 FQGTGA. Losses at the gene ends were 5 bases for V and 7 bases for J; bases not matched to a gene: 1. This CDR3 comprises 14 residues. The CDR3 DNA reads TGTGCCAGCAGCCGGACTAGCGGGAGGAATGAGCAGTTCTTC. It encodes CASSRTSGRNEQFF. Together with reference TRBV7-3 and TRBJ2-1, the CDR3 gives the full variable domain: GAGVSQTPSNKVTEKGKYVELRCDPISGHTALYWYRQSLGQGPEFLIYFQGTGAADDSGLPNDRFFAVRPEGSVSTLKIQRTERGDSAVYLCASSRTSGRNEQFFGPGTRLTVL.

This clonotype was picked up many times. This rearrangement joins TRBV12-3 or TRBV12-4 to TRBJ2-1; the D gene could be TRBD1 or TRBD2 (6 bases each). The CDR3 extends over 13 amino acids. Trimming took off 6 bases at V and 13 bases at J, with 19 bases between the two ends. CDR3 nucleotide sequence: TGTGCCAGCAGCCTGTCTAGCGCACAGGGCCAGTTCTTC. It translates to CASSLSSAQGQFF.

This chain uses TRBV11-2 with TRBJ2-2, with D possibly being TRBD2 (6 bases). CDR3 length: 17 residues. Per germline, CDR1 SGHAT and CDR2 FQNNGV. V lost 1 base and J 3 bases, leaving 15 bases between the germline ends. CDR3 nucleotides: TGTGCCAGCAGCTTAGTGGTAGCGGAGGTTTACACCGGGGAGCTGTTTTTT. It encodes CASSLVVAEVYTGELFF. Looking up the rest from reference TRBV11-2 and TRBJ2-2 gives the full variable domain: EAGVAQSPRYKIIEKRQSVAFWCNPISGHATLYWYQQILGQGPKLLIQFQNNGVVDDSQLPKDRFSAERLKGVDSTLKIQPAKLEDSAVYLCASSLVVAEVYTGELFFGEGSRLTVL.

This clonotype came up many times. The rearrangement uses TRBV5-1 and TRBJ2-1, with D unresolved. With 4 bases removed from V and 3 bases from J, the gap between germline ends came to 8 bases. Germline CDR1 is SGHRS and CDR2 is YFSETQ. The CDR3 runs 13 residues. The CDR3 sequence is CASSHTGYNEQFF. Written as DNA, the CDR3 is TGCGCCAGCAGCCACACCGGCTACAATGAGCAGTTCTTC.

The chain employs TRBV20-1 and TRBJ2-3; 8 positions match TRBD1. Germline CDR1 and CDR2: DFQATT and SNEGSKA (reference sequence). The CDR3 contains 14 residues. V shed 4 bases, J shed 4 bases, and the junction held 7 bases outside the gene matches. The CDR3 here is CSANTGGDADTQYF. The DNA of the CDR3 is TGCAGTGCTAACACAGGGGGAGACGCAGATACGCAGTATTTT.

This clonotype was seen repeatedly, ten times or more. Here the CDR3 reads CASSKVHTEGETQYF. CDR3 in DNA: TGTGCCAGCAGCAAAGTTCACACCGAGGGGGAGACCCAGTACTTC. V gene TRBV21-1 combines with J gene TRBJ2-5; no check of the table's D call, TRBD1, against the DNA was made. TRBV21-1 is an annotated pseudogene. The CDR3 consists of 15 residues.

This clonotype was recorded at least ten times. V gene TRBV5-1 combines with J gene TRBJ2-6, with D possibly matching TRBD1 (6 bases). CDR1 SGHRS and CDR2 YFSETQ come from the germline V gene. This CDR3 spans 16 amino acids. V was clipped by 3 bases and J by 3 bases, with 13 bases between them. The CDR3 spells CASSWTTGRGANVLTF. The CDR3 bases are TGCGCCAGCAGCTGGACCACAGGGCGTGGGGCCAACGTCCTGACTTTC. Full variable domain (outside the CDR3, taken from reference TRBV5-1 and TRBJ2-6): KAGVTQTPRYLIKTRGQQVTLSCSPISGHRSVSWYQQTPGQGLQFLFEYFSETQRNKGNFPGRFSGRQFSNSRSEMNVSTLELGDSALYLCASSWTTGRGANVLTFGAGSRLTVL.

This clonotype was seen repeatedly, ten times or more. The V and J genes are TRBV20-1 and TRBJ2-5; 11 bases fit TRBD2. Per germline, CDR1 DFQATT and CDR2 SNEGSKA (reference sequence). This CDR3 has 14 residues. CDR3 in DNA: TGCAGCGCCGCTCCAGGACTAGCGGGAGAGACCCAGTACTTC. This gives the protein CSAAPGLAGETQYF.

This clonotype has at least ten counts. The chain joins TRBV7-9 to TRBJ2-6; D gene unclear. CDR3 length: 19 residues. The germline gives CDR1 SEHNR, CDR2 FQNEAQ (reference sequence). V lost 4 bases to trimming and J lost 1 base, with 20 bases between them. CDR3 protein: CASSSRGGVLISGANVLTF. DNA of the CDR3: TGTGCCAGCAGCTCCCGCGGTGGGGTGCTGATTTCTGGGGCCAACGTCCTGACTTTC. Filled out from reference TRBV7-9 and TRBJ2-6, the complete variable domain reads DTGVSQNPRHKITKRGQNVTFRCDPISEHNRLYWYRQTLGQGPEFLTYFQNEAQLEKSRLLSDRFSAERPKGSFSTLEIQRTEQGDSAMYLCASSSRGGVLISGANVLTFGAGSRLTVL.

This clonotype showed up many times. J is TRBJ2-5 and V is TRBV3-1; 14 nucleotides agree with TRBD2. Germline CDR1 is LGHDT and CDR2 is YNNKEL (reference sequence). J gave up 5 bases and V 4 bases, and 3 bases lay outside the gene matches. This CDR3 has 15 residues. The CDR3 sequence: CASSRGTSGSETQYF. The CDR3 nucleotides read TGTGCCAGCAGCCGGGGGACTAGCGGGAGTGAGACCCAGTACTTC.

This clonotype was seen many times. The CDR3 DNA reads as TGTGCCAACAGCCCCACCCCGACTAGCGGCACTCTTACAGGACTCTACAATGAGCAGTTCTTC. This gives the protein CANSPTPTSGTLTGLYNEQFF. The chain recombines TRBV12-3 or TRBV12-4 with TRBJ2-1; 9 bases fit TRBD2. The V segment lost 10 bases and the J segment 3 bases; nucleotides outside the gene matches: 28. This CDR3 has 21 residues.

Many counts were recorded for this clonotype. The chain recombines TRBV20-1 with TRBJ2-7; maybe TRBD2 (7 bases). This CDR3 region has 16 residues. CDR1 and CDR2 (germline): DFQATT, SNEGSKA (reference sequence). The germline V and J ends were trimmed by 4 bases and 2 bases, with 21 bases remaining between them. Here the CDR3 reads CSAMDIRGGGAYEQYF. In nucleotides, the CDR3 is TGCAGTGCTATGGATATACGTGGAGGGGGGGCCTACGAGCAGTACTTC.

This clonotype was detected ten times or more. The V call is TRBV3-1, the J call TRBJ1-1; D uncertain. V was trimmed by 5 bases and J by 5 bases, leaving 21 bases between them. This CDR3 has 16 amino acids. CDR1 is LGHDT and CDR2 is YNNKEL in the germline V gene (reference sequence). As DNA, the CDR3 is TGTGCCAGCAGCGCACGTGAGGTCGCGGGGAGAACTGAAGCTTTCTTT. It specifies CASSAREVAGRTEAFF.

The V and J genes are TRBV20-1 and TRBJ1-5; D may be TRBD1 (5 bases). V shed 3 bases and J shed 0 bases, with 15 bases lying between them. The CDR3 runs to 16 residues. Germline assignment: CDR1 DFQATT and CDR2 SNEGSKA (reference sequence). The CDR3 region has the DNA TGCAGTGCTAGCCCCATTGGAGGGGTTAGCAATCAGCCCCAGCATTTT. Protein product: CSASPIGGVSNQPQHF.

This clonotype was observed at least ten times. J is TRBJ2-7 and V is TRBV6-2 or TRBV6-3; D not certain. Germline V gives CDR1 MNHEY, CDR2 SVGEGT. The V end was cut by 8 bases, the J end by 2 bases, with 16 bases between. This CDR3 has 14 amino acids. The CDR3 loop reads CASAPGSFTYEQYF. The CDR3 DNA sequence: TGTGCCAGCGCCCCGGGTTCGTTTACCTACGAGCAGTACTTC.

This clonotype was counted at least ten times. The chain links TRBV6-2 or TRBV6-3 to TRBJ2-3, with TRBD2 identical over 11 bases. The CDR3 is 17 residues long. From germline, CDR1 is MNHEY and CDR2 SVGEGT. V lost 6 bases to trimming and J lost 2 bases; unmatched junction nucleotides: 10. CDR3 in DNA: TGTGCCAGCAGACCCAGCCCACTAGCGGGGGACACAGATACGCAGTATTTT. Amino acid sequence: CASRPSPLAGDTDTQYF.

This clonotype was counted many times. The chain is built from TRBV18 and TRBJ1-1; 7 nucleotides line up with TRBD1. The CDR3 is 12 amino acids. Losses at the gene ends were 6 bases for V and 4 bases for J; bases not matched to a gene: 2. Germline assignment: CDR1 KGHSH and CDR2 LQKENI. The CDR3 DNA reads TGTGCCAGCTCGCGACAGGGCACTGAAGCTTTCTTT. The encoded protein is CASSRQGTEAFF.

In this sample, this clonotype turned up many times. The chain recombines TRBV5-1 with TRBJ2-7; 9 bases map to TRBD1. V lost 1 base to trimming and J lost 7 bases; unmatched junction nucleotides: 15. Germline CDR1 SGHRS, CDR2 YFSETQ. The CDR3 totals 17 residues. CDR3 coding DNA: TGCGCCAGCAGCTTGAAGTCCGTCGGGACAGGGATGTCGGAGCAGTACTTC. It codes for CASSLKSVGTGMSEQYF.

The chain couples TRBV7-3 to TRBJ2-1; the match to TRBD2 covers 8 bases. Germline CDR1 SGHTA, CDR2 FQGTGA. The length of the CDR3 is 14 residues. V lost 5 bases, J lost 10 bases, and 10 bases stayed unmatched. CDR3 sequence (DNA): TGTGCCAGCAGCGGAAGTGCTAGCGGGTGGGAGCAGTTCTTC. Translating gives CASSGSASGWEQFF.

This clonotype was counted at least ten times. This chain links TRBV5-1 with TRBJ2-7, with D perhaps given as TRBD1 or TRBD2 (5 bases each). The CDR3 loop spans 14 amino acids. Trimming took off 5 bases at V and 7 bases at J, with 19 bases between the two ends. Germline V CDR1 and CDR2: SGHRS, YFSETQ. Here the CDR3 DNA reads TGCGCCAGCAGTCCCCCCGACGGGACGGGGGAGCAGTACTTC. Its protein product is CASSPPDGTGEQYF.

V is TRBV4-3 and J is TRBJ2-2; D perhaps matches TRBD1 (6 bases). The CDR3 has 12 amino acids. V was clipped by 8 bases and J by 5 bases, with 9 bases between them. Germline V CDR1 and CDR2: LGHNA, YSLEER. The CDR3 here is CASAGVTGELFF. CDR3 DNA: TGCGCCAGCGCAGGGGTTACCGGGGAGCTGTTTTTT.

V usage is TRBV20-1 and J usage is TRBJ1-6; 9 nucleotides match TRBD1. The CDR3 length is 14 residues. V shed 6 bases and J 8 bases; nucleotides not matched to a gene: 8. Germline loops: CDR1 DFQATT, CDR2 SNEGSKA (reference sequence). This CDR3 reads CSAGQGRVDSPLHF. The CDR3 DNA reads as TGCAGTGCCGGACAGGGGAGGGTGGATTCACCCCTCCACTTT.

In the case of this clonotype: An end of the junction does not agree with germline; a read error may underlie this. The V call is TRBV6-6, the J call TRBJ2-3; 11 bases agree with TRBD2. The CDR3 runs 14 residues. CDR1 and CDR2 (germline): MNHNY, SVGAGI (reference sequence). CDR3 nucleotide sequence: TGTGCCAGCAGTCTAGCGGGAGGCGCAGATACGCATTATTTT. As protein: CASSLAGGADTHYF.

This clonotype was counted many times. The CDR3 here is CASSLRTSGKETQYF. As DNA, the CDR3 is TGTGCCAGCAGTTTGAGGACTAGCGGGAAAGAGACCCAGTACTTC. V usage is TRBV12-3 or TRBV12-4 and J usage is TRBJ2-5; 12 nucleotides line up with TRBD2. CDR3 size: 15 residues. J gave up 3 bases and V 3 bases, and 2 bases lay outside the gene matches.

This clonotype was found many times. V is TRBV7-9 and J is TRBJ2-3; D gene uncertain. Trimming cost V 5 bases and J 2 bases, with 5 bases left between them. Germline V lookup: CDR1 SEHNR, CDR2 FQNEAQ (reference sequence). The CDR3 sequence is 12 residues long. The CDR3 loop reads CASSDHTDTQYF. Here the CDR3 DNA reads TGTGCCAGCAGCGACCACACAGATACGCAGTATTTT.

This clonotype showed up many times. This chain uses TRBV14 with TRBJ1-2; D unclear. The CDR3 is 12 amino acids. Germline loops: CDR1 SGHDN, CDR2 FVKESK. The germline V and J ends were trimmed by 0 bases and 5 bases, with 4 bases remaining between them. The DNA of the CDR3 is TGTGCCAGCAGCCAAGAGGGTTATGGCTACACCTTC. Translated: CASSQEGYGYTF.

This clonotype was observed at least ten times. V is TRBV24-1 and J is TRBJ2-5; D possibly corresponds to TRBD1 (5 bases). Trimming pared 1 base from V and 0 bases from J, leaving 8 bases between. Germline V gene lookup returns CDR1 KGHDR and CDR2 SFDVKD. The CDR3 spans 15 residues. The CDR3 here is CATSDFSRDQETQYF. CDR3 coding DNA: TGTGCCACCAGTGATTTCTCCAGGGACCAAGAGACCCAGTACTTC.

The table lists this clonotype with many counts. The rearrangement joins TRBV7-9 to TRBJ1-5; perhaps TRBD1 as D (5 bases). This CDR3 contains 14 residues. Trimming stripped 5 bases from V and 7 bases from J, with 15 bases between. Germline CDR1 and CDR2: SEHNR and FQNEAQ (reference sequence). CDR3 residues: CASSGGTGLQPQHF. The CDR3 DNA is TGTGCCAGCAGCGGTGGGACGGGGCTGCAGCCCCAGCATTTT.

As to this clonotype: Given a much more abundant clone one base away, this may be a read error. The V call is TRBV29-1, the J call TRBJ2-3; D unresolved. Germline V gives CDR1 SQVTM, CDR2 ANQGSEA. This CDR3 comprises 9 residues. V gave up 7 bases and J gave up 7 bases, with 6 bases separating them. Written as DNA, the CDR3 is TGCAGCGCGACTTATACGCAGTATTTT. This sequence encodes CSATYTQYF.

This clonotype occurred many times. V usage is TRBV20-1 and J usage is TRBJ1-3, with 10 bases fitting TRBD1. In germline, CDR1 is DFQATT, CDR2 SNEGSKA (reference sequence). The CDR3 totals 16 residues. V dropped 0 bases and J dropped 2; count of bases not matched to a gene: 4. This CDR3 reads CSARDIGTGAGNTIYF. As DNA, the CDR3 is TGCAGTGCTAGAGATATAGGGACAGGGGCTGGAAACACCATATATTTT.

This clonotype was detected ten times or more. The rearrangement uses TRBV9 and TRBJ1-2; D ambiguous. Deletions cut 4 bases from V and 2 bases from J, with 12 bases between. The CDR3 contains 14 residues. The germline gives CDR1 SGDLS, CDR2 YYNGEE. CDR3 sequence (DNA): TGTGCCAGCAGCAAACCGGGCTCCAACTATGGCTACACCTTC. Translation gives CASSKPGSNYGYTF. Full variable domain (remainder filled in from reference TRBV9 and TRBJ1-2): DSGVTQTPKHLITATGQRVTLRCSPRSGDLSVYWYQQSLDQGLQFLIQYYNGEERAKGNILERFSAQQFPDLHSELNLSSLELGDSALYFCASSKPGSNYGYTFGSGTRLTVV.